Below, 31 T cell receptor beta chains from the same sample are listed, as sequenced in a study of T-cell memory formation after mild COVID-19. Using its own MiXCR run on the 5' RACE reads, TCRdb lists one record per CDR3 protein. The data contain some 130,000 distinct CDR3 sequences, roughly 15% of them singletons. Specimen: PBMCs or a T cell subset sorted from them (not recorded which). These receptors all stem from an adult woman who had mild COVID-19 (a few samples of this study predate the infection). Cell type and time point are not known.

In this sample, this clonotype turned up a few times. The chain has TRBV6-1 and TRBJ2-7, with a tentative D call TRBD1 (6 bases). V lost 4 bases to trimming and J lost 6 bases, with 19 bases between them. Germline V gene data show CDR1 as MNHNS and CDR2 as SASEGT. The CDR3 is 15 amino acids. CDR3 sequence: CASSASTGYGPEQYF. For the CDR3, the DNA is TGTGCCAGCAGTGCTTCGACAGGATACGGGCCCGAGCAGTACTTC.

This chain joins TRBV4-1 and TRBJ2-5; unclear D gene. CDR3 length equals 13 residues. V lost 0 bases and J 4 bases, leaving 6 bases between the germline ends. CDR1 is MGHRA and CDR2 is YSYEKL in the germline V gene. CDR3 in amino acids: CASSQDQRETQYF. The CDR3 DNA sequence: TGCGCCAGCAGCCAAGATCAGAGAGAGACCCAGTACTTC.

The chain links TRBV19 to TRBJ2-3; 7 bases map to TRBD1. The junction had 7 bases not matched to a gene; V was cut back by 5 bases and J by 8 bases. CDR1 and CDR2 (germline): LNHDA, SQIVND (reference sequence). CDR3 size: 13 residues. CDR3 nucleotide sequence: TGTGCCAGTAGTGAACAGGGGAAAGGTACGCAGTATTTT. The encoded protein is CASSEQGKGTQYF.

In this sample, this clonotype turned up a few times. The rearrangement links TRBV7-2 to TRBJ1-1, with 9 bases lining up with TRBD1. The CDR3 is 16 amino acids. The ends lost 4 bases at V and 2 bases at J; junction bases unmatched: 8. Germline CDR1 SGHTA, CDR2 FQGNSA. The CDR3 DNA is TGTGCCAGCAGCTACAGGGGGCTAGCGGAAAACACTGAAGCTTTCTTT. The encoded protein is CASSYRGLAENTEAFF. Filled out from reference TRBV7-2 and TRBJ1-1, the complete variable domain reads GAGVSQSPSNKVTEKGKDVELRCDPISGHTALYWYRQSLGQGLEFLIYFQGNSAPDKSGLPSDRFSAERTGGSVSTLTIQRTQQEDSAVYLCASSYRGLAENTEAFFGQGTRLTVV.

As DNA, the CDR3 is TGTGCCAGTAGTGCCTTCTGGACAGACCGGAACACTGAAGCTTTCTTT. It encodes CASSAFWTDRNTEAFF. The rearrangement links TRBV19 to TRBJ1-1; weak D call: TRBD1 (6 bases). The CDR3 extends over 16 amino acids. Germline CDR1 reads LNHDA; CDR2 reads SQIVND (reference sequence). V lost 5 bases to trimming and J lost 1 base, with 17 bases between them. Based on the CDR3 plus reference TRBV19 and TRBJ1-1, the full variable domain is DGGITQSPKYLFRKEGQNVTLSCEQNLNHDAMYWYRQDPGQGLRLIYYSQIVNDFQKGDIAEGYSVSREKKESFPLTVTSAQKNPTAFYLCASSAFWTDRNTEAFFGQGTRLTVV.

This clonotype was seen a handful of times. This chain connects TRBV29-1 to TRBJ2-3, with D hard to call. Deletions cut 7 bases from V and 2 bases from J, with 4 bases between. Germline V gene lookup returns CDR1 SQVTM and CDR2 ANQGSEA. This CDR3 has 10 residues. CDR3 residues: CSAHTDTQYF. The CDR3 DNA follows: TGCAGCGCCCACACAGATACGCAGTATTTT.

The rearrangement links TRBV5-1 to TRBJ2-7, with 10 bases matching TRBD1. There are 16 residues in the CDR3. The germline CDR1 and CDR2 sequences are SGHRS and YFSETQ. The V gene end was trimmed by 0 bases and the J gene end by 0 bases; junction bases not matched to a gene: 3. DNA of the CDR3: TGCGCCAGCAGCTTGGGGGACAGGGGTTACTCCTACGAGCAGTACTTC. Translating gives CASSLGDRGYSYEQYF.

J is TRBJ1-5 and V is TRBV7-6, with D uncertain. V was trimmed by 5 bases and J by 7 bases, leaving 12 bases between them. The CDR3 has 13 residues. Germline V gene lookup returns CDR1 SGHVS and CDR2 FNYEAQ. CDR3 region: CASSPSEGQPQHF. For the CDR3, the DNA is TGTGCCAGCAGCCCCTCTGAGGGACAGCCCCAGCATTTT.

The chain combines TRBV7-6 with TRBJ2-1, with D perhaps TRBD1 (6 bases). Looked up from germline, CDR1 is SGHVS and CDR2 is FNYEAQ. This CDR3 is built from 17 residues. V was cut by 5 bases and J by 2 bases, with 19 bases left in between. CDR3 residues: CASSPRGLGTTYNEQFF. CDR3 DNA sequence: TGTGCCAGCAGCCCCCGTGGTTTGGGGACAACCTACAATGAGCAGTTCTTC.

This clonotype was seen only a few times. The V call is TRBV20-1, the J call TRBJ2-4; 7 bases map to TRBD1. CDR1 and CDR2 (germline): DFQATT, SNEGSKA (reference sequence). Trimming at V came to 0 bases and at J to 6 bases, leaving 8 bases not matched to a gene. The CDR3 is 15 residues long. The CDR3 loop reads CSARDTRQGGNIQYF. Written as DNA, the CDR3 is TGCAGTGCTAGAGATACGAGACAGGGCGGAAACATTCAGTACTTC.

This clonotype came up once. The CDR3: CASSLLGTGGNGYTF. The CDR3 DNA follows: TGTGCCAGCAGCCTCCTCGGGACAGGGGGCAATGGCTACACCTTC. The rearrangement uses TRBV14 and TRBJ1-2, with 12 positions matching TRBD1. CDR1 SGHDN and CDR2 FVKESK come from the germline V gene. Trimming at V came to 4 bases and at J to 6 bases, leaving 6 bases not matched to a gene. The CDR3 spans 15 residues.

The chain recombines TRBV5-1 with TRBJ2-3, with 12 bases fitting TRBD2. This CDR3 comprises 14 residues. After removal of 3 bases from V and 6 bases from J, the junction contained 2 bases not matched to a gene. Germline V gene data show CDR1 as SGHRS and CDR2 as YFSETQ. The CDR3 coding sequence is TGCGCCAGCAGCTGGGGGACTAGCGGGGATACGCAGTATTTT. It specifies CASSWGTSGDTQYF.

This sequence joins TRBV29-1 and TRBJ2-1; the D is unclear. Germline loops: CDR1 SQVTM, CDR2 ANQGSEA. Trimming left V 3 bases short and J 5 bases short, with 5 bases between. This CDR3 region has 11 residues. This CDR3 is CSVERHNEQFF. DNA of the CDR3: TGCAGCGTTGAGAGGCACAATGAGCAGTTCTTC.

This clonotype came up many times. The V and J genes are TRBV15 and TRBJ2-5; 8 bases align to TRBD1. This CDR3 comprises 13 residues. V shed 5 bases and J 5 bases; nucleotides not matched to a gene: 4. CDR1 and CDR2 from the germline V gene are LNHNV and YYDKDF (reference sequence). This chain's CDR3 is CATSARTGETQYF. Written as DNA, the CDR3 is TGTGCCACCAGCGCCCGGACAGGGGAGACCCAGTACTTC. The full variable domain, in which reference TRBV15 and TRBJ2-5 provide the parts outside the CDR3, is DAMVIQNPRYQVTQFGKPVTLSCSQTLNHNVMYWYQQKSSQAPKLLFHYYDKDFNNEADTPDNFQSRRPNTSFCFLDIRSPGLGDTAMYLCATSARTGETQYFGPGTRLLVL.

The J gene is TRBJ2-5, the V gene TRBV4-3, with 7 bases lining up with TRBD2. V lost 4 bases, J lost 4 bases, and 12 bases stayed unmatched. This CDR3 region has 16 residues. CDR1 is LGHNA, CDR2 YSLEER, per germline. The CDR3: CASSLSRGGPGETQYF. The DNA for the CDR3 is TGCGCCAGCAGCCTTTCAAGGGGAGGGCCGGGAGAGACCCAGTACTTC.

This chain joins TRBV29-1 and TRBJ1-1, with no clear D. Trimming stripped 6 bases from V and 11 bases from J, with 10 bases between. The length of the CDR3 is 9 residues. The germline CDR1 and CDR2 sequences are SQVTM and ANQGSEA. The DNA for the CDR3 is TGCAGCGTCCCCCCGGGTGCTTTCTTT. It codes for CSVPPGAFF.

This sequence joins TRBV7-6 and TRBJ2-3; the D call may be TRBD1 or TRBD2 (5 bases each). Germline assignment: CDR1 SGHVS and CDR2 FNYEAQ. The CDR3 has 15 residues. V was clipped by 5 bases and J by 0 bases, with 12 bases between them. In DNA form, the CDR3 reads TGTGCCAGCAGCCAGGGACGGCTTAGCACAGATACGCAGTATTTT. Protein product: CASSQGRLSTDTQYF.

The rearrangement links TRBV14 to TRBJ1-1, with D possibly TRBD1 on 6 matching bases. Germline assignment: CDR1 SGHDN and CDR2 FVKESK. The CDR3 contains 14 residues. The V end lost 3 bases, the J end lost 0 bases, and 8 bases lay between the germline ends. Written as DNA, the CDR3 is TGTGCCAGCAGCCAGGGGGACATGAACACTGAAGCTTTCTTT. Protein product: CASSQGDMNTEAFF.

The chain couples TRBV30 to TRBJ1-2; the D gene is possibly TRBD1 (6 bases). Between the trimmed V and J ends, which lost 3 bases and 3 bases, there was a span of 11 bases. This CDR3 spans 13 amino acids. Germline CDR1 reads GTSNPN; CDR2 reads SVGIG (reference sequence). CDR3 loop: CAWRTKGDYGYTF. The CDR3, as DNA: TGTGCCTGGAGAACGAAGGGGGACTATGGCTACACCTTC.

The gene calls are TRBV11-3 and TRBJ2-2; D remains unclear. Trimming left V 5 bases short and J 1 base short, with 11 bases between. Looked up from germline, CDR1 is SGHNT and CDR2 is YENEEA. The CDR3 extends over 15 amino acids. CDR3 residues: CASSLGALNTGELFF. The CDR3 DNA follows: TGTGCCAGCAGCCTTGGTGCTCTGAACACCGGGGAGCTGTTTTTT.

The rearrangement joins TRBV5-1 to TRBJ1-2; 7 bases agree with TRBD1. Germline trimming cut 0 bases from V and 2 bases from J; bases unmatched to any gene: 4. The CDR3 sequence is 15 residues long. Germline CDR1 is SGHRS and CDR2 is YFSETQ. CDR3 region: CASSLVGTENYGYTF. CDR3 nucleotide sequence: TGCGCCAGCAGCTTGGTCGGGACAGAGAACTATGGCTACACCTTC.

Only a few counts were recorded for this clonotype. The chain has TRBV7-2 and TRBJ1-5, with D possibly TRBD1 on 5 matching bases. CDR1 SGHTA and CDR2 FQGNSA come from the germline V gene. This CDR3 has 18 residues. The V and J ends lost 4 bases and 4 bases respectively, with 23 bases between them. The CDR3 sequence: CASSSWPRASEGNQPQHF. The CDR3 coding sequence is TGTGCCAGCAGCTCCTGGCCCAGGGCTTCGGAGGGTAATCAGCCCCAGCATTTT.

The chain has TRBV4-2 and TRBJ1-1; D possibly corresponds to TRBD1 (6 bases). CDR1 and CDR2 from the germline V gene are LGHNA and YNFKEQ. The CDR3 is made up of 15 amino acids. The V and J ends lost 1 base and 4 bases respectively, with 13 bases between them. CDR3 bases: TGTGCCAGCAGCCAAGCGGGCCCACAGGGCACTGAAGCTTTCTTT. Amino acids: CASSQAGPQGTEAFF.

This clonotype has just a few counts. The chain employs TRBV7-2 and TRBJ1-6, with 8 bases that match TRBD1. Germline trimming cut 3 bases from V and 8 bases from J; bases unmatched to any gene: 6. Germline CDR1 and CDR2: SGHTA and FQGNSA. The CDR3 is made up of 15 amino acids. For the CDR3, the DNA is TGTGCCAGCAGCTTGCAGGGGGCTGAGTATTCACCCCTCCACTTT. It yields the protein CASSLQGAEYSPLHF.

This clonotype was recorded at least ten times. The chain couples TRBV5-1 to TRBJ2-1, with TRBD2 matching 16 bases. The V segment lost 3 bases and the J segment 0 bases; nucleotides outside the gene matches: 6. The germline CDR1 and CDR2 sequences are SGHRS and YFSETQ. The CDR3 covers 19 residues. The CDR3 sequence is CASSSGLAGGPSSYNEQFF. CDR3 nucleotide sequence: TGCGCCAGCAGCTCGGGACTAGCGGGAGGGCCTAGCTCCTACAATGAGCAGTTCTTC.

V gene TRBV4-1 combines with J gene TRBJ2-7, with D tentatively TRBD1 or TRBD2 (5 bases each). V was clipped by 6 bases and J by 5 bases, with 14 bases between them. CDR1 MGHRA and CDR2 YSYEKL come from the germline V gene. CDR3 length equals 13 residues. DNA of the CDR3: TGCGCCAGCAGTATCTGGATGGGGGACGAGCAGTACTTC. Translated: CASSIWMGDEQYF.

The chain uses TRBV2 and TRBJ1-2; 7 positions agree with TRBD1. The germline CDR1 and CDR2 sequences are SNHLY and FYNNEI. V shed 6 bases, J shed 0 bases, and the junction held 4 bases outside the gene matches. The CDR3 extends over 14 amino acids. In DNA form, the CDR3 reads TGTGCCAGCAGCGCCCAGGGGGCTAACTATGGCTACACCTTC. This translates into CASSAQGANYGYTF. The complete variable domain, with remaining parts taken from reference TRBV2 and TRBJ1-2, reads EPEVTQTPSHQVTQMGQEVILRCVPISNHLYFYWYRQILGQKVEFLVSFYNNEISEKSEIFDDQFSVERPDGSNFTLKIRSTKLEDSAMYFCASSAQGANYGYTFGSGTRLTVV.

This sequence joins TRBV20-1 and TRBJ2-3; D perhaps matches TRBD1 (5 bases). Germline V gene lookup returns CDR1 DFQATT and CDR2 SNEGSKA (reference sequence). V lost 7 bases, J lost 6 bases, and 20 bases lay in between. The CDR3 contains 14 residues. CDR3 DNA sequence: TGCAGTGTCGTTCAGGGCGGTCTTAAGGATACGCAGTATTTT. Translating it yields CSVVQGGLKDTQYF.

The chain carries TRBV18 and TRBJ2-1; 7 positions match TRBD2. Germline-derived CDR1 and CDR2 are KGHSH and LQKENI. The CDR3 spans 16 residues. V dropped 3 bases and J dropped 6; count of bases not matched to a gene: 11. The CDR3: CASSPTREGLGNEQFF. The CDR3 DNA reads as TGTGCCAGCTCACCCACTAGGGAGGGTCTCGGCAATGAGCAGTTCTTC.

The table lists this clonotype with a few counts. This CDR3 is CASSLSGTPYSNQPQHF. CDR3 DNA: TGTGCCAGCAGCTTGTCCGGGACACCCTATAGCAATCAGCCCCAGCATTTT. The rearrangement links TRBV6-5 to TRBJ1-5, with a possible D match to TRBD1 (6 bases). CDR1 is MNHEY and CDR2 is SVGAGI in the germline V gene. This CDR3 spans 17 amino acids. V was pared by 6 bases and J by 0 bases, with 18 bases between.

This clonotype was observed a handful of times. The chain uses TRBV10-3 and TRBJ2-7; D might be TRBD1 or TRBD2, each matching 5 bases. Germline loops: CDR1 ENHRY, CDR2 SYGVKD. Trimming left V 3 bases short and J 1 base short, with 25 bases between. The CDR3 loop spans 19 amino acids. The CDR3 DNA reads as TGTGCCATCAGTGACCTCGGGGCGGGCCAGACTGTTAGATCCTACGAGCAGTACTTC. Amino acid sequence: CAISDLGAGQTVRSYEQYF.